These T cell receptor beta chains were read from a single sample in a study of cytomegalovirus exposure and HLA in healthy donors. Measured with immunoSEQ multiplex PCR; TCRdb has only the in-frame clones, and not every one. The profile shows about 130,000 clones, 82% of them singletons. Material for sequencing was PBMCs. These receptors originate from a woman in her forties or fifties in good health and CMV-seropositive. Each CDR3 is given with its conserved first and last residue. The D gene is left open where the match is weak. Only some rows state a clone size, as once, few, many or a class for expanded clones.

clone_size	v_call	d_call	j_call	cdr3_nt	cdr3_aa
NA	TRBV5-4	NA	TRBJ1-1	TGTGCCAGCAGCCATGGGGGGGGCGCGAGTGAAGCTTTCTTT	CASSHGGGASEAFF
NA	TRBV5-1	TRBD1	TRBJ1-1	TGCGCCAGCAGCTTGGAGGGGGCGGCGGGTGCTGAAGCTTTCTTT	CASSLEGAAGAEAFF
NA	TRBV29-1	NA	TRBJ2-5	TGCAGCGTTGAGGTGGGGACACCTAGCCAAGAGACCCAGTACTTC	CSVEVGTPSQETQYF
NA	TRBV19	TRBD1	TRBJ2-2	TGTGCCAGTAGTATAAGGGACAGGTCAATCGGGGAGCTGTTTTTT	CASSIRDRSIGELFF
few	TRBV25-1	NA	TRBJ2-1	TGTGCCAGCAGTCGAAGGGGGGGACTAATCAATGAGCAGTTCTTC	CASSRRGGLINEQFF
NA	TRBV4-1	NA	TRBJ2-1	TGCGCCAGCAGCCAAGGTTCTCGAGGGGGACGCGGTGAGCAGTTCTTC	CASSQGSRGGRGEQFF
NA	TRBV6-1	NA	TRBJ2-1	TGTGCCAGCAGTGAAGCTGTTATCTCCTACAATGAGCAGTTCTTC	CASSEAVISYNEQFF
NA	TRBV7-2	TRBD1	TRBJ2-7	TGTGCCAGCAGCGTGGACAGGTCTTACTCCTACGAGCAGTACTTC	CASSVDRSYSYEQYF
few	TRBV7-2	NA	TRBJ1-2	TGTGCCAGCAGCTTAGTAGAGGAGACAGCCCTCTACACCTTC	CASSLVEETALYTF
NA	TRBV10-3	NA	TRBJ1-1	TGTGCCATCGCGGACGTCAGGGTAGGGCAAGCTTTCTTT	CAIADVRVGQAFF
NA	TRBV11-3	TRBD1	TRBJ2-2	TGTGCCAGCAGCCCCTCCGCGGACAGGGCGGCGGCCGGGGAGCTGTTTTTT	CASSPSADRAAAGELFF
NA	TRBV7-2	TRBD2	TRBJ2-7	TGTGCCAGCAGCAAAGGACTAGCGACCCGAGAGCAGTACTTC	CASSKGLATREQYF
NA	TRBV28	NA	TRBJ1-3	TGTGCCAGCAGTTTTGTGGGGGCGCCTACTGGAAACACCATATATTTT	CASSFVGAPTGNTIYF
once	TRBV2	NA	TRBJ2-4	TGTGCCAGCACCTACCAAAACATTCAGTACTTC	CASTYQNIQYF
NA	TRBV9	NA	TRBJ1-1	TGTGCCAGCAGCGTCTCAGGGCCGAACACTGAAGCTTTCTTT	CASSVSGPNTEAFF
NA	TRBV6-1	NA	TRBJ1-5	TGTGCCGGAGGGGGGGCAGGGAGCAATCAGCCCCAGCATTTT	CAGGGAGSNQPQHF
NA	TRBV6-1	TRBD1	TRBJ2-7	TGTGCCAGCAAGCCGGACAGGGCCACCTACGAGCAGTACTTC	CASKPDRATYEQYF
NA	TRBV18	NA	TRBJ2-7	TGTGCCAGCTCACCAAAACAGGGAAACTACGAGCAGTACTTC	CASSPKQGNYEQYF
NA	TRBV18	TRBD1	TRBJ2-7	TGTGCCAGCTCTCTACAGGGGGCACCCTACGAGCAGTACTTC	CASSLQGAPYEQYF
NA	TRBV11-2	NA	TRBJ2-2	TGTGCCAGCAGCCTTGTGAACACCGGGGAGCTGTTTTTT	CASSLVNTGELFF
NA	TRBV27	NA	TRBJ1-1	TGTGCCAGCAGTTCTCGTGGGATGGGGGGGGTGAACACTGAAGCTTTCTTT	CASSSRGMGGVNTEAFF
few	TRBV4-1	NA	TRBJ1-4	TGCGCCAGCAGCTCGACCCGGGGGGAAAAACTGTTTTTT	CASSSTRGEKLFF
once	TRBV28	NA	TRBJ1-6	TGTGCCAGCAGCAGACCGACAGGAAGTAATTCACCCCTCCACTTT	CASSRPTGSNSPLHF
NA	TRBV5-1	NA	TRBJ1-5	TGCGCCAGCAGCTTGGGTGGAGGCTCGGGGCCCCAGCATTTT	CASSLGGGSGPQHF
NA	TRBV5-1	NA	TRBJ2-3	TGCGCCAGCAGGGGTGGGGAGTACACAGATACGCAGTATTTT	CASRGGEYTDTQYF
NA	TRBV7-9	TRBD1	TRBJ1-1	TGTGCCAGCAGCATCGGACAGGGTTTAGAAAACACTGAAGCTTTCTTT	CASSIGQGLENTEAFF
few	TRBV18	TRBD1	TRBJ1-5	TGTGCCAGCTCTCAAGACAGGGGTAAGGCCCAGCATTTT	CASSQDRGKAQHF
NA	TRBV7-2	NA	TRBJ2-3	TGTGCCAGCAGCTCCGCGGCGGGCGGATACACCGTAAAACATACGCAGTATTTT	CASSSAAGGYTVKHTQYF
few	TRBV5-8	NA	TRBJ2-1	TGTGCCAGCAGCTTGGTGTTAGCAAGGAAGCAGTTCTTC	CASSLVLARKQFF
few	TRBV7-3	TRBD1	TRBJ1-1	TGTGCCAGCAGCAAAACAGGGGACACTGAAGCTTTCTTT	CASSKTGDTEAFF
NA	TRBV5-5	TRBD1	TRBJ1-1	TGTGCCAGCAGCTTGGTGGAGGGGGCAGGGAACACTGAAGCTTTCTTT	CASSLVEGAGNTEAFF
NA	TRBV11-2	NA	TRBJ1-2	TGTGCCAGCAGCTTAGATGGGACTGATAACTATGGCTACACCTTC	CASSLDGTDNYGYTF
once	TRBV5-8	TRBD1	TRBJ1-5	TGTGCCAGCAGCTCGATGACAGGGAGAGAGCCCCAGCATTTT	CASSSMTGREPQHF
once	TRBV5-5	NA	TRBJ2-5	TGTGCCAGCAGCGGAGGGCCCAATCAAGAGACCCAGTACTTC	CASSGGPNQETQYF
NA	TRBV10-3	NA	TRBJ1-2	TGTGCCATCAGTGAGGCAGGACGAGGGGGAGGCTACACCTTC	CAISEAGRGGGYTF
NA	TRBV2	NA	TRBJ2-5	TGTGCCAGCAGTGTTCAGACTAGTGGTCCGGAGACCCAGTACTTC	CASSVQTSGPETQYF
NA	TRBV28	NA	TRBJ1-2	TGTGCCAGCAGTTTGCCAGGGCGGTTTGATGGCTACACCTTC	CASSLPGRFDGYTF
NA	TRBV7-8	NA	TRBJ1-5	TGTGCCAGCAGCCGCCGGACAGAGTTGTATAGCAATCAGCCCCAGCATTTT	CASSRRTELYSNQPQHF
few	TRBV10-3	TRBD1	TRBJ1-1	TGTGCCGTCGGGACAGGGGAGATCACTGAAGCTTTCTTT	CAVGTGEITEAFF
NA	TRBV6-5	TRBD2	TRBJ2-3	TGTGCCAGCAGTTTGCGGGGGGAGGGCACAGATACGCAGTATTTT	CASSLRGEGTDTQYF